Presented here are 15 T cell receptor beta chains from one specimen sequenced in a study of blood T cell repertoires in COVID-19. The table came from immunoSEQ multiplex PCR; TCRdb's copy has only in-frame clones and leaves some out. The sample carries a few hundred thousand clones, about 90% recorded once. The sample comprised peripheral blood. Every receptor here comes from a woman between 45 and 65 years old who had recovered from COVID-19.

V gene TRBV30 combines with J gene TRBJ1-5; D gene unclear. V was trimmed by 0 bases and J by 4 bases, leaving 13 bases between them. This CDR3 region has 15 residues. Germline lookup yields CDR1 GTSNPN and CDR2 SVGIG (reference sequence). The CDR3 sequence: CAWSVVGPSNQPQHF. The CDR3 DNA follows: TGTGCCTGGAGTGTGGTCGGTCCCTCAAATCAGCCCCAGCATTTT.

The chain recombines TRBV7-9 with TRBJ2-1; D may be TRBD2 (6 bases). This CDR3 region has 17 residues. Trimming removed 5 bases at V and 7 bases at J, with 24 bases between. Germline CDR1 SEHNR, CDR2 FQNEAQ (reference sequence). The CDR3 region is CASSLRRARGISNEQFF. The DNA for the CDR3 is TGTGCCAGCAGCCTCAGACGGGCTCGCGGGATCTCTAATGAGCAGTTCTTC.

The chain has TRBV7-7 and TRBJ2-2, with D perhaps matching TRBD2 (5 bases). The CDR3 is made up of 15 amino acids. V gave up 5 bases and J gave up 3 bases, with 13 bases separating them. Germline CDR1 and CDR2: SSHAT and FNYEAQ (reference sequence). CDR3: CASSRGSGDTGELFF. CDR3 coding DNA: TGTGCCAGCAGCCGGGGATCCGGGGACACCGGGGAGCTGTTTTTT.

This clone has a single count. The chain combines TRBV5-8 with TRBJ2-2, with D unclear. This CDR3 region has 14 residues. Germline CDR1 SGHTS, CDR2 YDEGEE. V was clipped by 4 bases and J by 4 bases, with 11 bases between them. Written as DNA, the CDR3 is TGTGCCAGCAGCCTCTGGTCGGGCACCGGGGAGCTGTTTTTT. This codes for CASSLWSGTGELFF. Full variable domain (outside the CDR3, taken from reference TRBV5-8 and TRBJ2-2): EAGVTQSPTHLIKTRGQQATLRCSPISGHTSVYWYQQALGLGLQFLLWYDEGEERNRGNFPPRFSGRQFPNYSSELNVNALELEDSALYLCASSLWSGTGELFFGEGSRLTVL.

The chain combines TRBV28 with TRBJ1-1, with 9 bases lining up with TRBD1. This CDR3 has 16 residues. The V gene end was trimmed by 6 bases and the J gene end by 5 bases; junction bases not matched to a gene: 13. Germline CDR1 reads MDHEN; CDR2 reads SYDVKM. The DNA for the CDR3 is TGTGCCAGCAGATCGGCGGGACAGGGTACGAAGACTGAAGCTTTCTTT. It specifies CASRSAGQGTKTEAFF.

The chain has TRBV11-2 and TRBJ2-7; the match to TRBD1 covers 10 bases. V lost 6 bases and J lost 5; bases outside the gene matches: 10. Germline values: CDR1 SGHAT, CDR2 FQNNGV. The CDR3 length is 15 residues. This chain's CDR3 is CASRPPGTGVHEQYF. The CDR3 DNA follows: TGTGCCAGCAGACCACCGGGGACAGGGGTGCACGAGCAGTACTTC.

This clone was seen a few times. This chain links TRBV6-6 with TRBJ2-2; 7 nucleotides agree with TRBD2. Unmatched junction bases numbered 8, after V lost 7 bases and J lost 6 bases. The germline V gene has CDR1 MNHNY and CDR2 SVGAGI (reference sequence). The CDR3 runs 14 residues. CDR3 bases: TGTGCCAGCACCGGAGTACGGGGGGCCGGGGAGCTGTTTTTT. Translated, it gives CASTGVRGAGELFF.

The chain is built from TRBV5-1 and TRBJ2-1; 11 bases fit TRBD2. The V segment lost 4 bases and the J segment 3 bases; nucleotides outside the gene matches: 6. Germline CDR1 and CDR2: SGHRS and YFSETQ. CDR3 length equals 16 residues. CDR3 amino acids: CASSQQTSGSYNEQFF. Written as DNA, the CDR3 is TGCGCCAGCAGCCAACAAACTAGCGGGAGCTACAATGAGCAGTTCTTC.

J is TRBJ2-3 and V is TRBV6-5, with D possibly matching TRBD2 (7 bases). V was cut by 2 bases and J by 6 bases, with 15 bases left in between. The germline V gene encodes CDR1 MNHEY and CDR2 SVGAGI. CDR3 length: 15 residues. CDR3 sequence: CASSYGGGPGDTQYF. In DNA, the CDR3 is TGTGCCAGCAGTTACGGCGGGGGCCCCGGGGATACGCAGTATTTT.

The sample holds a few counts of this clone. J is TRBJ1-1 and V is TRBV6-2 or TRBV6-3, with 7 bases that match TRBD1. The CDR3 sequence is 13 residues long. V shed 7 bases, J shed 6 bases, and the junction held 8 bases outside the gene matches. Germline V CDR1 and CDR2: MNHEY, SVGEGT. CDR3 DNA sequence: TGTGCCAGCAACCCGACAGGGATGCCTGAAGCTTTCTTT. This sequence encodes CASNPTGMPEAFF.

The chain uses TRBV9 and TRBJ2-1; weak D call: TRBD1 (6 bases). With 0 bases removed from V and 0 bases from J, the gap between germline ends came to 13 bases. This CDR3 has 17 residues. Looked up from germline, CDR1 is SGDLS and CDR2 is YYNGEE. The CDR3 reads CASSVAWTDSSYNEQFF. The CDR3 DNA reads as TGTGCCAGCAGCGTAGCTTGGACAGACAGCTCCTACAATGAGCAGTTCTTC.

The rearrangement links TRBV27 to TRBJ1-6; no clear D gene. This CDR3 has 18 amino acids. Germline V gene lookup returns CDR1 MNHEY and CDR2 SMNVEV (reference sequence). V was cut by 6 bases and J by 4 bases, with 22 bases left in between. The CDR3 here is CASSSGSTLGVYNSPLHF. Written as DNA, the CDR3 is TGTGCCAGCAGCTCCGGGAGCACGCTTGGGGTTTATAATTCACCCCTCCACTTT.

The rearrangement links TRBV2 to TRBJ2-7; D might be TRBD1 (5 bases). Trimming cost V 2 bases and J 5 bases, with 19 bases left between them. Per germline, CDR1 SNHLY and CDR2 FYNNEI. The CDR3 is made up of 16 amino acids. The CDR3 loop is CASSEIRWSPGHEQYF. CDR3 coding DNA: TGTGCCAGCAGTGAAATTCGGTGGTCGCCAGGGCACGAGCAGTACTTC.

This clone has only one observation. This chain joins TRBV28 and TRBJ2-1; possible D gene TRBD2, 5 bases. With 3 bases removed from V and 7 bases from J, the gap between germline ends came to 16 bases. This CDR3 comprises 15 residues. CDR1 and CDR2 from the germline V gene are MDHEN and SYDVKM. The CDR3 sequence: CASSFYRGLRNEQFF. The CDR3 DNA is TGTGCCAGCAGTTTTTATAGAGGGCTAAGGAATGAGCAGTTCTTC.

The rearrangement joins TRBV4-1 to TRBJ2-1; 9 nucleotides match TRBD1. CDR3 length equals 17 residues. V shed 4 bases and J 0 bases; nucleotides not matched to a gene: 7. Germline loops: CDR1 MGHRA, CDR2 YSYEKL. CDR3 amino acids: CASSRSPGQGSYNEQFF. DNA of the CDR3: TGCGCCAGCAGCCGAAGCCCGGGACAGGGCTCCTACAATGAGCAGTTCTTC.